This TCR beta chain was captured by sequencing in a study of blood T cell repertoires in COVID-19. Study context: Donors in the United States, Italy and Spain gave samples during acute or convalescent COVID-19. PBMCs, B-cell-depleted T cells, or T cells were the source of the cDNA or gDNA that made up the material.

TCRdb's table, derived via immunoSEQ multiplex PCR, lists solely in-frame clones and lacks some. The sample lists approximately 230,000 clones; 65% to 85% were seen once. The CDR3 has 12 amino acids. V lost 6 bases and J 5 bases, leaving 10 bases between the germline ends. CDR1 and CDR2 (germline): MDHEN, SYDVKM. The sequence was collected from a woman in her thirties or forties with active or convalescent COVID-19. The sample consisted of peripheral blood. The chain is built from TRBV28 and TRBJ1-1; tentative D call: TRBD1 (5 bases). CDR3 coding DNA: TGTGCCAGCAGCCGTCAGGGAACTGAAGCTTTCTTT. The encoded protein is CASSRQGTEAFF.